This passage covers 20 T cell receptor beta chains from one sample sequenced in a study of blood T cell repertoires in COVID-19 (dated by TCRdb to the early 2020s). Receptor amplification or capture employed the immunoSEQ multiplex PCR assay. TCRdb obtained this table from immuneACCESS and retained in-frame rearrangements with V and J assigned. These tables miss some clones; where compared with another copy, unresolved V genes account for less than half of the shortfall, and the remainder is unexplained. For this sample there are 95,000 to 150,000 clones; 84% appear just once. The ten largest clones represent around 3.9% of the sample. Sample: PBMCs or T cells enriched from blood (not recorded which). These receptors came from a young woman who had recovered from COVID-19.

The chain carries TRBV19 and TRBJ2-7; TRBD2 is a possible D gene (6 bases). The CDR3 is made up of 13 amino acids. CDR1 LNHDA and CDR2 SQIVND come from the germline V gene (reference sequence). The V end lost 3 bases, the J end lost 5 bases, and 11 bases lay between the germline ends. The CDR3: CASSILGRHEQYF. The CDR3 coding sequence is TGTGCCAGTAGTATTCTGGGGAGGCACGAGCAGTACTTC.

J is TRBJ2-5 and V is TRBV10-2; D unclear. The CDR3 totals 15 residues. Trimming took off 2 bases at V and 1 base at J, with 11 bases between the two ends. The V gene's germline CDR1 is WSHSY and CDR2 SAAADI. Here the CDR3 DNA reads TGCGCCAGCAGTGAGGGTTCGCTAATCCAAGAGACCCAGTACTTC. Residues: CASSEGSLIQETQYF.

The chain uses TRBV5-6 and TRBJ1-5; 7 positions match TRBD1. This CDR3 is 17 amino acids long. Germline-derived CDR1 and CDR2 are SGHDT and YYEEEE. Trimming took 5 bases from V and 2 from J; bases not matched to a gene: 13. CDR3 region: CASSRTGAPVGNQPQHF. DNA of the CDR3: TGTGCCAGCAGTCGAACAGGGGCCCCAGTGGGCAATCAGCCCCAGCATTTT.

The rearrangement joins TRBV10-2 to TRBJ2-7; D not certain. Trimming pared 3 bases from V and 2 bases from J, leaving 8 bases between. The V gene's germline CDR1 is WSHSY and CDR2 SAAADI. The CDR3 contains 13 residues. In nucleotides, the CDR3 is TGCGCCAGCAGTGACCCCCCCACCTACGAGCAGTACTTC. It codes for CASSDPPTYEQYF.

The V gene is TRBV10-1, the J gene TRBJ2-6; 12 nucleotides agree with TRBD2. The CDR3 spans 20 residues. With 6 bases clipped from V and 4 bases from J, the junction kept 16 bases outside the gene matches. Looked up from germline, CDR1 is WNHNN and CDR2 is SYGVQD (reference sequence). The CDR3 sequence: CASSPGRLAGGPGGANVLTF. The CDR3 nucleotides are TGCGCCAGCAGCCCGGGTCGCCTAGCGGGAGGGCCGGGAGGGGCCAACGTCCTGACTTTC.

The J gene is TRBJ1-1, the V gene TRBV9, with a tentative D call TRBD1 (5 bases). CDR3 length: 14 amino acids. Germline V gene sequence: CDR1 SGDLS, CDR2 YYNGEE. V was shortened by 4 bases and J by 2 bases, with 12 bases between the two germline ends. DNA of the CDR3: TGTGCCAGCAGCCTAACAGACAGAAACACTGAAGCTTTCTTT. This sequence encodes CASSLTDRNTEAFF.

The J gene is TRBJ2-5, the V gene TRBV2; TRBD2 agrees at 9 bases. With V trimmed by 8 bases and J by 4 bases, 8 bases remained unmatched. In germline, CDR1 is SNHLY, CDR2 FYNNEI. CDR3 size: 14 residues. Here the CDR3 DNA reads TGTGCCAGCCTCGCCGCGGGAGGGTCAGAGACCCAGTACTTC. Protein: CASLAAGGSETQYF.

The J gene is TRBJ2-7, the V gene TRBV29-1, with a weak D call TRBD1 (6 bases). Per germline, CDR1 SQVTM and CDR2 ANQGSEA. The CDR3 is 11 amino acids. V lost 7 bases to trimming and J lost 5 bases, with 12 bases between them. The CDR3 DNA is TGCAGCGCCAACAGGGAAAACGAGCAGTACTTC. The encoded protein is CSANRENEQYF.

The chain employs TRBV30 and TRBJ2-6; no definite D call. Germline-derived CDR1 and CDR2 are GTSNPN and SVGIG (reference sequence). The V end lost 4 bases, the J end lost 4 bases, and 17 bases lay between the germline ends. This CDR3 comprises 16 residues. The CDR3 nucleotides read TGTGCCTGGAAGCCCGTAGGAGACTCCGGGGCCAACGTCCTGACTTTC. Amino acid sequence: CAWKPVGDSGANVLTF.

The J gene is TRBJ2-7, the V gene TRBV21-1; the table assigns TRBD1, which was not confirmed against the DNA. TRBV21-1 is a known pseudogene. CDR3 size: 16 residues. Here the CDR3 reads CASSNRTGKKTYEQYF. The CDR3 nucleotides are TGTGCCAGCAGCAATCGGACAGGGAAAAAGACCTACGAGCAGTACTTC.

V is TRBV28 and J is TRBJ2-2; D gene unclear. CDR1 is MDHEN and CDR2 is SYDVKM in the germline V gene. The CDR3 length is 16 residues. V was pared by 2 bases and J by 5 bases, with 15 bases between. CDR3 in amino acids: CASSLRRSLGTGELFF. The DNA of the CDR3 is TGTGCCAGCAGTTTAAGGCGGTCTCTCGGAACCGGGGAGCTGTTTTTT.

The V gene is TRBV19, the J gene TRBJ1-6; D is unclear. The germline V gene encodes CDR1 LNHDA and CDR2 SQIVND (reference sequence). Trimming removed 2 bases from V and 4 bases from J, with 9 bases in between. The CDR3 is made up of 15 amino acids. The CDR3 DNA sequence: TGTGCCAGTAGTATACTCCGGTTGTATAATTCACCCCTCCACTTT. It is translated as CASSILRLYNSPLHF.

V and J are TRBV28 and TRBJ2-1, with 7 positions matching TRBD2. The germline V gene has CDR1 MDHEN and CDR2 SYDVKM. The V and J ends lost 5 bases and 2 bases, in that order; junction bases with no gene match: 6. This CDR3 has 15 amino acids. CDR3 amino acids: CASSPREVAYNEQFF. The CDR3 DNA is TGTGCCAGCAGTCCTCGGGAGGTCGCCTACAATGAGCAGTTCTTC.

The CDR3 coding sequence is TGTGCCCGAACGCCGGGGGGGGGAGATACGCAGTATTTT. It yields the protein CARTPGGGDTQYF. The chain joins TRBV21-1 to TRBJ2-3; TRBD2, as called in the table, went unchecked against the DNA. TRBV21-1 is shown as a pseudogene. The CDR3 is made up of 13 amino acids.

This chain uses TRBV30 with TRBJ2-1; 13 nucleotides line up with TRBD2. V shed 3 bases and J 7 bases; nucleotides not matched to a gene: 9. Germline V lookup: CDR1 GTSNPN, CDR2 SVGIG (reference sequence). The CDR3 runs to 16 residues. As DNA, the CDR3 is TGTGCCTGGAGGTTACTGACTAGCGGGAGGCCTAATGAGCAGTTCTTC. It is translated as CAWRLLTSGRPNEQFF.

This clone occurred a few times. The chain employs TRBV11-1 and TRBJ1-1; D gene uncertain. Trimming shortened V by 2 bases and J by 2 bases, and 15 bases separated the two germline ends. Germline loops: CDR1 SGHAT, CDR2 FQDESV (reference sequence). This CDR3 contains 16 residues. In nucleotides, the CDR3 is TGTGCCAGCAGCTTAAAGCCCGGGGTCCGAAACACTGAAGCTTTCTTT. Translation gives CASSLKPGVRNTEAFF.

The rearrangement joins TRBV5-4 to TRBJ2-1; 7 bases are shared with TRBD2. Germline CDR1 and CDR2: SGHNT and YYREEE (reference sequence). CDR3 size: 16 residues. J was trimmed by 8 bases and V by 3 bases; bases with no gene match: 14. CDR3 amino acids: CASSSGWSSGIDEQFF. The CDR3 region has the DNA TGTGCCAGCAGCTCTGGGTGGTCTAGCGGAATCGATGAGCAGTTCTTC.

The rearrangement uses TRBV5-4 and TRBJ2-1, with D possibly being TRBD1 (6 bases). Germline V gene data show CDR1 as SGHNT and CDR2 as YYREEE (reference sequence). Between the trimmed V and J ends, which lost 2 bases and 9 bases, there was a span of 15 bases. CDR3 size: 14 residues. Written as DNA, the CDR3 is TGTGCCAGCAGCTTATGGCAGGGGATCGGTGAGCAGTTCTTC. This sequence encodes CASSLWQGIGEQFF.

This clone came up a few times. The CDR3: CSVASGAGYTF. The CDR3 DNA is TGCAGCGTTGCCAGTGGAGCTGGCTACACCTTC. This rearrangement joins TRBV29-1 to TRBJ1-2; D is undetermined. Trimming left V 4 bases short and J 7 bases short, with 10 bases between. The CDR3 spans 11 residues. Germline loops: CDR1 SQVTM, CDR2 ANQGSEA.

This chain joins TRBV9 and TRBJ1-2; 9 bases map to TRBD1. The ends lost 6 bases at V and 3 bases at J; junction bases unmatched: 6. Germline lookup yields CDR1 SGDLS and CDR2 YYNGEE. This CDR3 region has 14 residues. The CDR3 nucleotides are TGTGCCAGCACCACGGACAGGGGTGACTATGGCTACACCTTC. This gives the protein CASTTDRGDYGYTF. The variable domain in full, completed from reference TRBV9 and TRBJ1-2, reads DSGVTQTPKHLITATGQRVTLRCSPRSGDLSVYWYQQSLDQGLQFLIQYYNGEERAKGNILERFSAQQFPDLHSELNLSSLELGDSALYFCASTTDRGDYGYTFGSGTRLTVV.